The clone carrying this T cell receptor beta chain showed up just a few times. This entry is derived from a study of OX40 agonist ivuxolimab in advanced cancers. Profiled with immunoSEQ multiplex PCR; TCRdb holds only in-frame clones, not every one. Of over 60,000 clones listed, around 80% are singletons. V lost 1 base to trimming and J lost 10 bases, with 13 bases between them. This CDR3 is built from 14 residues. In germline, CDR1 is MDHEN, CDR2 SYDVKM. The sample here was CD4+ or CD8+ T cells sorted from blood, taken in a trial of the OX40 agonist ivuxolimab. The chain employs TRBV28 and TRBJ2-2; TRBD2 might be the D (6 bases). This TCR derives from an adult with an advanced solid tumor such as melanoma, head and neck, liver or kidney cancer. This CDR3 is CASSLYGGWTELFF. DNA of the CDR3: TGTGCCAGCAGTTTATATGGGGGGTGGACGGAGCTGTTTTTT.